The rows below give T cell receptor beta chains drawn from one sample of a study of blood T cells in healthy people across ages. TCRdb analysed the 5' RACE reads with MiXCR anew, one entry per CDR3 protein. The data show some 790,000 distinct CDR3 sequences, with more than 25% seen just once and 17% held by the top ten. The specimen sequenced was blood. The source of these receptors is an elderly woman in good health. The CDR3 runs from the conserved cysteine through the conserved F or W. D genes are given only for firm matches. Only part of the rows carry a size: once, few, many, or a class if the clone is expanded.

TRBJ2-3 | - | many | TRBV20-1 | CSAKQNTQYF | TGCAGTGCTAAACAGAATACGCAGTATTTT
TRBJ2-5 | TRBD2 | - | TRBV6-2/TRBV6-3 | CAGSNPPMTSGDETQYF | TGTGCCGGCAGCAACCCCCCGATGACTAGCGGGGACGAGACCCAGTACTTC
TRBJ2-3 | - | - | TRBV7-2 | CASSLASGALGIRSIF | -
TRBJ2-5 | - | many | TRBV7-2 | CASSFSVRSQETQYF | TGTGCCAGCAGCTTCTCGGTTCGTAGCCAAGAGACCCAGTACTTC
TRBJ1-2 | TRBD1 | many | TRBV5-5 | CASRMDRGSSGYTF | TGTGCCAGCAGAATGGACAGGGGATCTTCGGGCTACACCTTC
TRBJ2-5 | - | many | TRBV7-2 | CASSLVGRSQETQYF | TGTGCCAGCAGCTTAGTGGGACGGTCCCAAGAGACCCAGTACTTC
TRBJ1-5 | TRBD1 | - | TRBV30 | CAWRGQGRHQPQHF | TGTGCCTGGAGAGGACAGGGAAGGCATCAGCCCCAGCATTTT
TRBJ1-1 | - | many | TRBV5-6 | CASSRETTEAFF | TGTGCCAGCAGCCGAGAGACCACTGAAGCTTTCTTT
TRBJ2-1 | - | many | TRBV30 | CAWSEASYEQFF | TGTGCCTGGAGTGAGGCTAGCTACGAGCAGTTCTTC
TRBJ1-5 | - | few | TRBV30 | CAWSVYSNQPQHF | TGTGCCTGGAGCGTTTATAGCAATCAGCCCCAGCATTTT
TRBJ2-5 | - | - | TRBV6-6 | CASSRDRPGQEAQYF | TGTGCCAGCAGCCGAGACCGGCCAGGGCAAGAGGCCCAGTACTTC
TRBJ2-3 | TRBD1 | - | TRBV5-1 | CASSLVSGTGATDTQYF | TGCGCCAGCAGCTTGGTTTCGGGGACAGGGGCCACAGATACGCAGTATTTT
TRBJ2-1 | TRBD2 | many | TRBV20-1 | CSAGAGGATYNEQFF | TGCAGTGCTGGAGCGGGGGGAGCTACCTACAATGAGCAGTTCTTC
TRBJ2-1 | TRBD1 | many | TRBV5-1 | CASSSTGTGGGNEQFF | TGCGCCAGCAGCTCGACCGGGACAGGGGGAGGGAATGAGCAGTTCTTC
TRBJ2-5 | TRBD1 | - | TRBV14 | CASSRMTGIQETQYF | TGTGCCAGCAGCCGAATGACAGGGATCCAAGAGACCCAGTACTTC
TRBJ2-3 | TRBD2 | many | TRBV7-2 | CASTTGTSGGAGDTQYF | TGTGCCAGCACCACCGGGACTAGCGGGGGGGCCGGAGATACGCAGTATTTT
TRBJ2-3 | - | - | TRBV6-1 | CASSRYSYRFSVDTQYF | TGTGCCAGCAGCCGCTATTCGTACAGATTTTCTGTAGATACGCAGTATTTT
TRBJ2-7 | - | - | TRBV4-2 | CASSQDGSPGQYF | TGTGCCAGCAGCCAAGATGGGAGCCCGGGGCAGTACTTC
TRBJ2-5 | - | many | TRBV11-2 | CASSLTGLQETQYF | TGTGCCAGCAGCTTAACAGGACTCCAAGAGACCCAGTACTTC
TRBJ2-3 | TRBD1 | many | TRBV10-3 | CAISDTRQGAADTQYF | TGTGCCATCAGTGATACCCGACAGGGGGCGGCAGATACGCAGTATTTT
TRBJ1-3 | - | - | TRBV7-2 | CASSTTSTGPTGTIYF | TGTGCCAGCAGCACTACTTCAACAGGGCCGACGGGGACCATATATTTT
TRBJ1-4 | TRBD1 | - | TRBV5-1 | CASSAGTEGVETLFF | TGCGCCAGCAGCGCAGGGACAGAAGGCGTGGAAACACTGTTTTTT
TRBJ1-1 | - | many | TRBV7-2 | CASTRPRGSPRGTEAFF | TGTGCCAGCACCCGACCCCGTGGCAGTCCAAGGGGGACTGAAGCTTTCTTT
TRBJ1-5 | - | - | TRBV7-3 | CASSPRARGVTNQPQHF | TGTGCCAGCAGTCCCCGGGCTCGGGGGGTGACGAATCAGCCCCAGCATTTT
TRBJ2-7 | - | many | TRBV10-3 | CAISESGGSSYEQYF | TGTGCCATCAGTGAGTCCGGGGGTAGTTCCTACGAGCAGTACTTC
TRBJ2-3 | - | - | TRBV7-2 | CASSRDPITQYF | TGTGCCAGCAGCCGGGACCCTATTACGCAGTATTTT
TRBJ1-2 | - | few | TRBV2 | CASSNSGTIYGYTF | TGTGCCAGCAGCAATAGCGGGACGATCTATGGCTACACCTTC
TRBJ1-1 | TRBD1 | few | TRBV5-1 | CASSPGTVRLNTEAFF | TGCGCCAGCAGCCCCGGGACAGTCCGCTTGAACACTGAAGCTTTCTTT
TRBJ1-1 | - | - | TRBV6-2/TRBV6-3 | CASSPWGALPEAFF | TGTGCCAGCAGTCCCTGGGGCGCCCTCCCTGAAGCTTTCTTT
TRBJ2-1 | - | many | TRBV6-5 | CASSYSRGALGYNEQFF | TGTGCCAGCAGTTACTCGCGAGGGGCCCTAGGCTACAATGAGCAGTTCTTC
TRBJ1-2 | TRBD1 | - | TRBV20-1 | CSALSGTEAYGYTF | TGCAGTGCTCTGAGCGGGACAGAAGCTTATGGCTACACCTTC
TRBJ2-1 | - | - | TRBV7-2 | CASRKDNKQFF | TGTGCCAGCCGAAAGGACAATAAGCAGTTCTTC
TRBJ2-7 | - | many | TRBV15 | CATTVDRGSYEQYF | TGTGCCACCACCGTGGACCGAGGGTCGTACGAGCAGTACTTC
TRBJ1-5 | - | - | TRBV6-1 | CASSRQVSDQPQHF | TGTGCCAGCAGTAGACAGGTATCAGATCAGCCCCAGCATTTT
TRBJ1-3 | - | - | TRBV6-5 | CASSYGSEASGNTIYF | TGTGCCAGCAGTTACGGATCGGAAGCCTCTGGAAACACCATATATTTT
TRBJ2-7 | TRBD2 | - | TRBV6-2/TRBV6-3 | CASSYERGPYNEQYF | TGTGCCAGCAGTTACGAGCGGGGACCCTACAATGAGCAGTACTTC
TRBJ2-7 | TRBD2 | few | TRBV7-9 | CASSARGRRTSGYEQYF | TGTGCCAGCTCAGCGAGGGGACGGAGGACTAGCGGCTACGAGCAGTACTTC
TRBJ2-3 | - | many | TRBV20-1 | CSADTDTQYF | TGCAGTGCCGACACAGATACGCAGTATTTT
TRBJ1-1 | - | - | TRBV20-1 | CSARWVNTEAFF | TGCAGTGCTAGATGGGTGAACACTGAAGCTTTCTTT
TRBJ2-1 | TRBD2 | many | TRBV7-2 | CASSLELVSGGAQFF | TGTGCCAGCAGCTTAGAATTGGTTAGCGGGGGTGCGCAGTTCTTC
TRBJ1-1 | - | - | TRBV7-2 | CASSSRYRDFVFF | TGTGCCAGCAGCTCCCGATACAGGGACTTCGTTTTCTTT
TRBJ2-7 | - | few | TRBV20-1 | CSARPLAQPAYEQYF | TGCAGTGCTAGACCTTTGGCACAGCCCGCCTACGAGCAGTACTTC
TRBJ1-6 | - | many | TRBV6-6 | CASRTINSPLHF | TGTGCCAGCCGGACGATAAATTCACCCCTCCACTTT
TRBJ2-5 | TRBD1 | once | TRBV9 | CASSVGPPSARGYNEQYF | TGTGCCAGCAGCGTGGGCCCCCCCAGTGCCAGGGGGTACAATGAGCAGTACTTC
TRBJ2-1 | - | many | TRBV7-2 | CASSPGTSYSEQFF | TGTGCCAGCAGCCCTGGAACTAGCTATAGTGAGCAGTTCTTC
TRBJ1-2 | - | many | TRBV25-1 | CASSRGLSYGYTF | TGTGCCAGCAGTAGGGGCTTGAGCTATGGCTACACCTTC
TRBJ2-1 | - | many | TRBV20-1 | CSARTSGPFNEQFF | TGCAGTGCTAGAACGAGCGGGCCCTTCAATGAGCAGTTCTTC
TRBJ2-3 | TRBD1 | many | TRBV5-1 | CASAPTKIDRADTQYF | TGCGCCAGCGCCCCCACGAAGATCGACAGGGCAGATACGCAGTATTTT
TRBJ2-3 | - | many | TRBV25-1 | CASSEFGTDTQYF | TGTGCCAGCAGTGAATTTGGCACAGATACGCAGTATTTT
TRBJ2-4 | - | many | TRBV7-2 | CASSAGPLQYF | TGTGCCAGCAGCGCGGGCCCCCTTCAGTACTTC
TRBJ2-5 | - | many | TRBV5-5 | CASSLEAARETQYF | TGTGCCAGCAGCTTGGAGGCGGCCCGAGAGACCCAGTACTTC
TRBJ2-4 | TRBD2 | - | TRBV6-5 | CASSSGTSGSRNIQYF | TGTGCCAGCAGTTCCGGGACTAGCGGGAGTAGGAACATTCAGTACTTC
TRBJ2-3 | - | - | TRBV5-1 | CASSRLRGDTDTQYF | TGCGCCAGCAGCCGCCTGCGTGGGGACACAGATACGCAGTATTTT